What follows are 27 T cell receptor beta chains derived from one specimen sequenced in a study of blood T cell repertoires in COVID-19. Clones were read by immunoSEQ multiplex PCR, and TCRdb kept only the in-frame ones, dropping some. Of hundreds of thousands of clones listed, around 85% were seen once; the top ten hold approximately 9.1%. What was sequenced was PBMCs or T cells enriched from blood (not recorded which). These TCRs come from a woman in her 50s with acute COVID-19.

This clone was seen a handful of times. The CDR3 DNA reads TGTGCCAGCAGCGCGGGACAGACCGACGATAGCAATCAGCCCCAGCATTTT. Translated, it gives CASSAGQTDDSNQPQHF. This rearrangement joins TRBV9 to TRBJ1-5; 7 bases fit TRBD1. This CDR3 region has 17 residues. Germline CDR1 reads SGDLS; CDR2 reads YYNGEE. The ends lost 3 bases at V and 0 bases at J; junction bases unmatched: 9.

The chain uses TRBV2 and TRBJ2-7; TRBD1 aligns across 7 bases. Germline lookup yields CDR1 SNHLY and CDR2 FYNNEI. CDR3 length equals 15 residues. V was clipped by 7 bases and J by 0 bases; unmatched bases: 9. The CDR3 spells CASTPGDRVSYEQYF. CDR3 nucleotide sequence: TGTGCCAGCACCCCCGGGGACAGAGTCTCCTACGAGCAGTACTTC.

The V call is TRBV19, the J call TRBJ1-2, with a possible D match to TRBD1 (5 bases). Trimming stripped 5 bases from V and 4 bases from J, with 17 bases between. Germline V gene sequence: CDR1 LNHDA, CDR2 SQIVND (reference sequence). The CDR3 loop spans 15 amino acids. The CDR3, as DNA: TGTGCCAGTAGTCCCGACGGGGGATCGGGCTATGGCTACACCTTC. Translated, it gives CASSPDGGSGYGYTF.

The chain employs TRBV6-2 or TRBV6-3 and TRBJ1-6; a weak D match, TRBD1 (5 bases). This CDR3 has 14 amino acids. Trimming cost V 5 bases and J 8 bases, with 13 bases left between them. From germline, CDR1 is MNHEY and CDR2 SVGEGT. CDR3 in amino acids: CASSETESYSPLHF. The CDR3 DNA reads TGTGCCAGCAGTGAGACAGAAAGTTATTCACCCCTCCACTTT.

The chain employs TRBV24-1 and TRBJ2-1, with D tentatively TRBD1 (5 bases). The CDR3 length is 13 residues. CDR1 and CDR2 (germline): KGHDR, SFDVKD. Trimming removed 5 bases from V and 7 bases from J, with 11 bases in between. The CDR3 protein is CATSARDLNEQFF. DNA of the CDR3: TGTGCCACCAGTGCCAGGGATCTAAATGAGCAGTTCTTC.

This rearrangement joins TRBV9 to TRBJ2-5, with 8 bases identical to TRBD1. CDR3 size: 15 residues. CDR1 is SGDLS and CDR2 is YYNGEE in the germline V gene. Trimming removed 0 bases from V and 2 bases from J; junction bases left unmatched: 3. CDR3 sequence: CASSVDGTGQETQYF. The CDR3 DNA reads TGTGCCAGCAGCGTAGATGGGACAGGACAAGAGACCCAGTACTTC.

The rearrangement joins TRBV5-4 to TRBJ1-2; no reliable D call. This CDR3 has 11 residues. The germline CDR1 and CDR2 sequences are SGHNT and YYREEE (reference sequence). Trimming removed 2 bases at V and 3 bases at J, with 2 bases between. The CDR3: CASSFDYGYTF. Here the CDR3 DNA reads TGTGCCAGCAGCTTCGACTATGGCTACACCTTC.

The chain has TRBV14 and TRBJ1-2; TRBD1 aligns across 8 bases. There are 13 residues in the CDR3. V lost 1 base and J lost 9; bases outside the gene matches: 4. Germline loops: CDR1 SGHDN, CDR2 FVKESK. The CDR3 DNA reads TGTGCCAGCAGCCAAGTCAGGGGGCAACGCTACACCTTC. This encodes CASSQVRGQRYTF. The full variable domain, in which reference TRBV14 and TRBJ1-2 provide the parts outside the CDR3, is EAGVTQFPSHSVIEKGQTVTLRCDPISGHDNLYWYRRVMGKEIKFLLHFVKESKQDESGMPNNRFLAERTGGTYSTLKVQPAELEDSGVYFCASSQVRGQRYTFGSGTRLTVV.

This clone was observed a single time. This chain joins TRBV7-2 and TRBJ1-2; D is unclear. CDR3 length equals 14 residues. Germline CDR1 SGHTA, CDR2 FQGNSA. The V and J ends lost 5 bases and 2 bases respectively, with 12 bases between them. CDR3 coding DNA: TGTGCCAGCAGCGCCCGGGTTACAAACTATGGCTACACCTTC. The encoded protein is CASSARVTNYGYTF.

The chain carries TRBV3-1 (or the pseudogene TRBV3-2) and TRBJ1-6; a weak D match, TRBD1 (6 bases). The CDR3 spans 16 residues. Trimming took 0 bases from V and 7 from J, leaving 13 bases between them. Germline CDR1 LGHDT, CDR2 YNNKEL (reference sequence). In nucleotides, the CDR3 is TGTGCCAGCAGCCAAGATTTCAGGGGAAGGAATTCACCCCTCCACTTT. Its protein is CASSQDFRGRNSPLHF.

V usage is TRBV7-2 and J usage is TRBJ2-1; 12 bases map to TRBD1. Germline lookup yields CDR1 SGHTA and CDR2 FQGNSA. This CDR3 comprises 15 residues. V shed 5 bases, J shed 10 bases, and the junction held 9 bases outside the gene matches. In nucleotides, the CDR3 is TGTGCCAGCAGCATTTCGGGACAGGGGGCTTGGGAGCAGTTCTTC. As protein: CASSISGQGAWEQFF.

The gene calls are TRBV6-5 and TRBJ2-2, with TRBD1 identical over 9 bases. V gave up 4 bases and J gave up 6 bases; unmatched junction bases: 9. This CDR3 is built from 16 residues. The germline CDR1 and CDR2 sequences are MNHEY and SVGAGI. The DNA for the CDR3 is TGTGCCAGCAGTTGGGGGACAGGGACTCCGTCCGGGGAGCTGTTTTTT. Residues: CASSWGTGTPSGELFF.

The rearrangement joins TRBV5-1 to TRBJ1-6; 8 bases fit TRBD1. Germline loops: CDR1 SGHRS, CDR2 YFSETQ. The CDR3 length is 15 residues. J gave up 5 bases and V 6 bases, and 7 bases lay outside the gene matches. The CDR3 spells CASTPWTGNNSPLHF. The DNA of the CDR3 is TGCGCCAGCACCCCATGGACAGGGAATAATTCACCCCTCCACTTT.

As to this clone: One end of the junction does not line up with germline, which may come from a read error. The chain carries TRBV30 and TRBJ1-3; 11 positions agree with TRBD1. Germline V lookup: CDR1 GTSNPN, CDR2 SVGIG (reference sequence). The CDR3 consists of 18 residues. CDR3 residues: CAWSKDRGLITSENTIYF. The CDR3 bases are TGTGCCTGGAGTAAGGACAGGGGGCTTATCACCTCTGAAAACACCATATATTTT.

This clone showed up just a few times. The gene calls are TRBV19 and TRBJ1-5; 9 positions match TRBD1. CDR1 and CDR2 (germline): LNHDA, SQIVND (reference sequence). Losses at the gene ends were 3 bases for V and 7 bases for J; bases not matched to a gene: 7. This CDR3 has 15 amino acids. The CDR3 protein is CASSMDRGGGQPQHF. CDR3 nucleotide sequence: TGTGCCAGTAGTATGGACAGGGGCGGTGGGCAGCCCCAGCATTTT.

The rearrangement uses TRBV6-5 and TRBJ2-7, with TRBD2 identical over 9 bases. The germline CDR1 and CDR2 sequences are MNHEY and SVGAGI. CDR3 size: 14 residues. The junction had 3 bases not matched to a gene; V was cut back by 6 bases and J by 0 bases. CDR3 sequence reads: CASRTSGSSYEQYF. CDR3 sequence (DNA): TGTGCCAGCAGGACTAGCGGCTCCTCCTACGAGCAGTACTTC.

The rearrangement joins TRBV4-3 to TRBJ1-1; D is undetermined. CDR3 length: 13 residues. Trimming took off 0 bases at V and 1 base at J, with 3 bases between the two ends. Germline V gives CDR1 LGHNA, CDR2 YSLEER. The CDR3, as DNA: TGCGCCAGCAGCCAAGACAGGAACACTGAAGCTTTCTTT. This gives the protein CASSQDRNTEAFF.

This rearrangement joins TRBV2 to TRBJ2-7; 8 nucleotides align to TRBD1. V shed 6 bases and J 1 base; nucleotides not matched to a gene: 2. The CDR3 spans 13 residues. Looked up from germline, CDR1 is SNHLY and CDR2 is FYNNEI. The CDR3 loop is CASRDRASYEQYF. CDR3 nucleotides: TGTGCCAGCAGGGACAGGGCGTCCTACGAGCAGTACTTC.

The chain uses TRBV19 and TRBJ1-4; D is perhaps TRBD1 (5 bases). The V and J ends lost 3 bases and 8 bases respectively, with 7 bases between them. The CDR3 spans 12 residues. The V gene's germline CDR1 is LNHDA and CDR2 SQIVND (reference sequence). For the CDR3, the DNA is TGTGCCAGTAGTATGGGGGGAGAAAAACTGTTTTTT. Protein product: CASSMGGEKLFF. Looking up the rest from reference TRBV19 and TRBJ1-4 gives the full variable domain: DGGITQSPKYLFRKEGQNVTLSCEQNLNHDAMYWYRQDPGQGLRLIYYSQIVNDFQKGDIAEGYSVSREKKESFPLTVTSAQKNPTAFYLCASSMGGEKLFFGSGTQLSVL.

The chain couples TRBV29-1 to TRBJ1-1; D might be TRBD1 (6 bases). Trimming removed 8 bases at V and 5 bases at J, with 18 bases between. The CDR3 covers 13 residues. Germline lookup yields CDR1 SQVTM and CDR2 ANQGSEA. CDR3 amino acids: CSIRDTSETEAFF. The CDR3 region has the DNA TGCAGCATAAGGGACACCTCGGAAACTGAAGCTTTCTTT.

A single count supports this clone. This chain uses TRBV6-5 with TRBJ2-7, with 10 bases identical to TRBD1. The CDR3 is 15 amino acids. V was pared by 0 bases and J by 3 bases, with 2 bases of the junction left unmatched. Germline CDR1 is MNHEY and CDR2 is SVGAGI. CDR3 coding DNA: TGTGCCAGCAGTTACTCGGGACAGGGGTACTACGAGCAGTACTTC. This translates into CASSYSGQGYYEQYF.

This chain connects TRBV15 to TRBJ1-4; no clear D. There are 16 residues in the CDR3. The germline V gene encodes CDR1 LNHNV and CDR2 YYDKDF (reference sequence). Between the trimmed V and J ends, which lost 6 bases and 0 bases, there was a span of 14 bases. The CDR3 is CATRMGRVATNEKLFF. CDR3 nucleotide sequence: TGTGCCACCAGAATGGGCAGAGTTGCAACTAATGAAAAACTGTTTTTT.

This chain connects TRBV5-4 to TRBJ1-2; 7 bases match TRBD1. Germline loops: CDR1 SGHNT, CDR2 YYREEE (reference sequence). Trimming cost V 4 bases and J 4 bases; bases outside gene matches: 16. This CDR3 contains 17 residues. CDR3 sequence: CASSEIGTANPVYGYTF. The CDR3 DNA sequence: TGTGCCAGCAGCGAAATTGGGACAGCTAATCCTGTCTATGGCTACACCTTC. Using reference TRBV5-4 and TRBJ1-2 for the parts outside the CDR3, the full variable domain is ETGVTQSPTHLIKTRGQQVTLRCSSQSGHNTVSWYQQALGQGPQFIFQYYREEENGRGNFPPRFSGLQFPNYSSELNVNALELDDSALYLCASSEIGTANPVYGYTFGSGTRLTVV.

The chain uses TRBV19 and TRBJ2-5; 7 nucleotides line up with TRBD1. The CDR3 extends over 14 amino acids. Trimming cost V 3 bases and J 3 bases; bases outside gene matches: 4. Germline CDR1 LNHDA, CDR2 SQIVND (reference sequence). The chain's CDR3 is CASSIGQAKETQYF. Here the CDR3 DNA reads TGTGCCAGTAGTATCGGACAGGCTAAAGAGACCCAGTACTTC.

The chain is built from TRBV11-2 and TRBJ1-2, with TRBD1 matching over 7 bases. Per the germline V gene, CDR1 is SGHAT and CDR2 is FQNNGV. Losses at the gene ends were 6 bases for V and 3 bases for J; bases not matched to a gene: 10. The CDR3 length is 15 residues. In nucleotides, the CDR3 is TGTGCCAGCAGACTGACAGGGTCTATGGACTATGGCTACACCTTC. Its protein product is CASRLTGSMDYGYTF. The full variable domain, in which reference TRBV11-2 and TRBJ1-2 provide the parts outside the CDR3, is EAGVAQSPRYKIIEKRQSVAFWCNPISGHATLYWYQQILGQGPKLLIQFQNNGVVDDSQLPKDRFSAERLKGVDSTLKIQPAKLEDSAVYLCASRLTGSMDYGYTFGSGTRLTVV.

This clone was seen only a few times. This chain joins TRBV5-6 and TRBJ1-4; no firm D call. The V end was cut by 4 bases, the J end by 6 bases, with 13 bases between. CDR3 length equals 14 residues. Germline assignment: CDR1 SGHDT and CDR2 YYEEEE. The CDR3 region is CASSLGVRDEKLFF. The CDR3, as DNA: TGTGCCAGCAGCCTCGGGGTACGAGATGAAAAACTGTTTTTT.

The chain recombines TRBV4-3 with TRBJ2-2; TRBD2 aligns across 15 bases. The CDR3 sequence is 16 residues long. J gave up 7 bases and V 3 bases, and 3 bases lay outside the gene matches. CDR1 is LGHNA and CDR2 is YSLEER in the germline V gene. The CDR3 protein is CASSQGTSGGFGELFF. CDR3 sequence (DNA): TGCGCCAGCAGCCAGGGGACTAGCGGGGGGTTCGGGGAGCTGTTTTTT.